Presented here are 21 T cell receptor beta chains from one specimen sequenced in a study of cytomegalovirus exposure and HLA in healthy donors. Primers: 60 Vbeta forward and 13 Jbeta reverse. Profiled with immunoSEQ multiplex PCR; TCRdb holds only in-frame clones, not every one. This sample has over 150,000 clones, with approximately 84% found just once. The sequencing input was PBMCs. The receptors shown here come from a man aged 30-40 years in good health and CMV-seropositive.

The V call is TRBV10-3, the J call TRBJ2-2; 14 nucleotides line up with TRBD2. This CDR3 has 18 residues. Germline V gene lookup returns CDR1 ENHRY and CDR2 SYGVKD. The V segment lost 7 bases and the J segment 4 bases; nucleotides outside the gene matches: 11. The CDR3 region has the DNA TGTGCCATCAACCCCGGGACTAGCGGGAGTAAGAGCACCGGGGAGCTGTTTTTT. Residues: CAINPGTSGSKSTGELFF.

The chain couples TRBV6-6 to TRBJ2-7; 9 bases match TRBD2. This CDR3 region has 15 residues. V lost 6 bases, J lost 2 bases, and 8 bases stayed unmatched. Germline-derived CDR1 and CDR2 are MNHNY and SVGAGI (reference sequence). The CDR3 DNA sequence: TGTGCCAGCAGACTCCAAGCGGGAGGCCCCTACGAGCAGTACTTC. Translation: CASRLQAGGPYEQYF.

The chain has TRBV6-1 and TRBJ1-2; 8 bases are a match to TRBD1. The CDR3 spans 15 residues. Trimming removed 2 bases from V and 6 bases from J; junction bases left unmatched: 8. Germline CDR1 and CDR2: MNHNS and SASEGT. The CDR3, as DNA: TGTGCCAGCAGTGAAAATGTGGACAGGGAAGATGGCTACACCTTC. Protein sequence: CASSENVDREDGYTF.

CDR3 coding DNA: TGTGCCAGCTCACCACCCGGCCCGGCAGGCAATGAGCAGTTCTTC. Translation: CASSPPGPAGNEQFF. The chain joins TRBV18 to TRBJ2-1; the D is unclear. V was cut by 0 bases and J by 6 bases, with 12 bases left in between. Germline lookup yields CDR1 KGHSH and CDR2 LQKENI. The CDR3 is made up of 15 amino acids.

The V and J genes are TRBV4-3 and TRBJ2-7; a possible D gene is TRBD1 (5 bases). In germline, CDR1 is LGHNA, CDR2 YSLEER. Trimming removed 0 bases at V and 0 bases at J, with 12 bases between. There are 16 residues in the CDR3. CDR3 sequence reads: CASSQDKWGSSYEQYF. As DNA, the CDR3 is TGCGCCAGCAGCCAAGATAAGTGGGGCTCCTCCTACGAGCAGTACTTC.

For this clone: A read error may account for a junction end that differs from germline. This chain joins TRBV5-1 and TRBJ2-1; 7 bases map to TRBD2. Germline CDR1 reads SGHRS; CDR2 reads YFSETQ. The CDR3 runs to 15 residues. The CDR3 spells CASSLGEGSYNEQFF. DNA for the CDR3: TGCGCCAGCAGTTTGGGGGAGGGATCCTACAATGAGCAGTTCTTC.

A single count supports this clone. The gene calls are TRBV5-1 and TRBJ1-6; D is undetermined. This CDR3 region has 14 residues. CDR1 is SGHRS and CDR2 is YFSETQ in the germline V gene. Trimming took off 4 bases at V and 5 bases at J, with 10 bases between the two ends. The CDR3 spells CASSTDGNNSPLHF. CDR3 nucleotides: TGCGCCAGCAGCACAGACGGAAATAATTCACCCCTCCACTTT. The full variable domain, in which reference TRBV5-1 and TRBJ1-6 provide the parts outside the CDR3, is KAGVTQTPRYLIKTRGQQVTLSCSPISGHRSVSWYQQTPGQGLQFLFEYFSETQRNKGNFPGRFSGRQFSNSRSEMNVSTLELGDSALYLCASSTDGNNSPLHFGNGTRLTVT.

The rearrangement uses TRBV19 and TRBJ2-4, with a weak D call TRBD2 (7 bases). Germline loops: CDR1 LNHDA, CDR2 SQIVND (reference sequence). The CDR3 is 16 amino acids. Trimming took 4 bases from V and 0 from J, leaving 13 bases between them. For the CDR3, the DNA is TGTGCCAGTAGTAGGGTCGGGGGGCTAGCCAAAAACATTCAGTACTTC. Amino acids: CASSRVGGLAKNIQYF.

The rearrangement links TRBV5-4 to TRBJ2-3; TRBD2 agrees at 11 bases. The CDR3 spans 16 residues. CDR1 and CDR2 from the germline V gene are SGHNT and YYREEE (reference sequence). V lost 5 bases, J lost 2 bases, and 7 bases stayed unmatched. The CDR3 spells CASSPRLAGFTDTQYF. The CDR3 nucleotides read TGTGCCAGCAGTCCAAGACTAGCGGGGTTCACAGATACGCAGTATTTT. Full variable domain (missing parts from reference TRBV5-4 and TRBJ2-3): ETGVTQSPTHLIKTRGQQVTLRCSSQSGHNTVSWYQQALGQGPQFIFQYYREEENGRGNFPPRFSGLQFPNYSSELNVNALELDDSALYLCASSPRLAGFTDTQYFGPGTRLTVL.

The chain employs TRBV5-1 and TRBJ2-1; D is uncertain. V shed 1 base and J shed 1 base, with 12 bases lying between them. Germline CDR1 and CDR2: SGHRS and YFSETQ. This CDR3 has 16 residues. CDR3 residues: CASSLTSPISYNEQFF. In DNA form, the CDR3 reads TGCGCCAGCAGCTTGACGAGTCCGATATCCTACAATGAGCAGTTCTTC.

The chain employs TRBV7-8 and TRBJ2-7, with 7 bases aligning to TRBD1. The V gene end was trimmed by 7 bases and the J gene end by 4 bases; junction bases not matched to a gene: 13. Germline values: CDR1 SGHVS, CDR2 FQNEAQ. The CDR3 sequence is 15 residues long. The CDR3 is CASTLSGTAAYEQYF. In DNA, the CDR3 is TGTGCCAGCACCCTGTCCGGGACAGCTGCTTACGAGCAGTACTTC.

The chain recombines TRBV7-9 with TRBJ2-2, with D possibly TRBD2 on 6 matching bases. The CDR3 has 19 amino acids. Trimming left V 4 bases short and J 5 bases short, with 26 bases between. The germline CDR1 and CDR2 sequences are SEHNR and FQNEAQ (reference sequence). The CDR3 region has the DNA TGTGCCAGCAGCTCCAAAACCACGGGGGTCGGGTGGAAGACCGGGGAGCTGTTTTTT. It codes for CASSSKTTGVGWKTGELFF.

The genes are TRBV7-9 and TRBJ2-1; TRBD2 is a possible D gene (6 bases). This CDR3 is 12 amino acids long. V was pared by 1 base and J by 12 bases, with 10 bases between. Germline lookup yields CDR1 SEHNR and CDR2 FQNEAQ (reference sequence). CDR3 region: CASSLEGLGQFF. The CDR3 DNA reads as TGTGCCAGCAGCTTAGAGGGACTGGGGCAGTTCTTC. The full variable domain, completed using reference TRBV7-9 and TRBJ2-1, is DTGVSQNPRHKITKRGQNVTFRCDPISEHNRLYWYRQTLGQGPEFLTYFQNEAQLEKSRLLSDRFSAERPKGSFSTLEIQRTEQGDSAMYLCASSLEGLGQFFGPGTRLTVL.

The J gene is TRBJ2-1, the V gene TRBV9; no definite D call. The CDR3 is 13 residues long. V was trimmed by 1 base and J by 7 bases, leaving 9 bases between them. Germline V CDR1 and CDR2: SGDLS, YYNGEE. This CDR3 is CASSVFPLNEQFF. DNA of the CDR3: TGTGCCAGCAGCGTATTCCCCCTTAATGAGCAGTTCTTC. Full variable domain (rest looked up from reference TRBV9 and TRBJ2-1): DSGVTQTPKHLITATGQRVTLRCSPRSGDLSVYWYQQSLDQGLQFLIQYYNGEERAKGNILERFSAQQFPDLHSELNLSSLELGDSALYFCASSVFPLNEQFFGPGTRLTVL.

V usage is TRBV6-1 and J usage is TRBJ1-2, with D unresolved. The CDR3 contains 18 residues. Germline CDR1 MNHNS, CDR2 SASEGT. Deletions cut 4 bases from V and 3 bases from J, with 24 bases between. The CDR3 DNA sequence: TGTGCCAGCAGTGCATCAACACCCGACGCGGCGACCTACTATGGCTACACCTTC. Amino acid sequence: CASSASTPDAATYYGYTF.

This clone has a single count. The rearrangement joins TRBV6-1 to TRBJ2-2; 8 positions match TRBD1. CDR1 MNHNS and CDR2 SASEGT come from the germline V gene. V was clipped by 5 bases and J by 5 bases; unmatched bases: 7. CDR3 length equals 15 residues. The CDR3 DNA is TGTGCCAGCAGTAAGACAGGGGTTCGGACCGGGGAGCTGTTTTTT. Its translation is CASSKTGVRTGELFF.

This clone is a singleton in its sample. This chain uses TRBV18 with TRBJ2-6; 10 bases align to TRBD1. Germline lookup yields CDR1 KGHSH and CDR2 LQKENI. The V gene end was trimmed by 6 bases and the J gene end by 4 bases; junction bases not matched to a gene: 9. This CDR3 is built from 17 residues. The CDR3: CASSPGTGASGANVLTF. The CDR3 nucleotides are TGTGCCAGCTCGCCCGGGACAGGGGCCTCGGGGGCCAACGTCCTGACTTTC.

V usage is TRBV7-9 and J usage is TRBJ2-3; D is possibly TRBD2 (5 bases). This CDR3 has 12 residues. The ends were cut back, 5 bases at V and 5 bases at J, with 8 bases in the middle. Germline CDR1 reads SEHNR; CDR2 reads FQNEAQ (reference sequence). In DNA form, the CDR3 reads TGTGCCAGCAGCCCCGGGATAGATACGCAGTATTTT. As protein: CASSPGIDTQYF.

The rearrangement uses TRBV18 and TRBJ2-7; the match to TRBD1 covers 9 bases. This CDR3 is built from 14 residues. V trimming: 3 bases; J trimming: 9 bases; junction bases outside the gene matches: 9. In germline, CDR1 is KGHSH, CDR2 LQKENI. CDR3 DNA sequence: TGTGCCAGCTCACCGGACAGGGGCCAGAATTGGCAGTACGTC. Its translation is CASSPDRGQNWQYV.

The V gene is TRBV19, the J gene TRBJ1-5; D is perhaps TRBD1 (5 bases). Germline CDR1 is LNHDA and CDR2 is SQIVND (reference sequence). The germline V and J ends were trimmed by 3 bases and 11 bases, with 20 bases remaining between them. CDR3 length equals 15 residues. CDR3 sequence reads: CASSMGRQRAVAQHF. The CDR3 bases are TGTGCCAGTAGTATGGGTAGACAGCGGGCCGTGGCCCAGCATTTT.

V and J are TRBV19 and TRBJ1-1; 7 bases are shared with TRBD1. This CDR3 has 15 amino acids. Germline V gene sequence: CDR1 LNHDA, CDR2 SQIVND (reference sequence). Trimming took 6 bases from V and 5 from J; bases not matched to a gene: 12. CDR3 in amino acids: CASSLRGGVGTEAFF. Here the CDR3 DNA reads TGTGCCAGTAGCCTTAGAGGGGGCGTGGGTACTGAAGCTTTCTTT.